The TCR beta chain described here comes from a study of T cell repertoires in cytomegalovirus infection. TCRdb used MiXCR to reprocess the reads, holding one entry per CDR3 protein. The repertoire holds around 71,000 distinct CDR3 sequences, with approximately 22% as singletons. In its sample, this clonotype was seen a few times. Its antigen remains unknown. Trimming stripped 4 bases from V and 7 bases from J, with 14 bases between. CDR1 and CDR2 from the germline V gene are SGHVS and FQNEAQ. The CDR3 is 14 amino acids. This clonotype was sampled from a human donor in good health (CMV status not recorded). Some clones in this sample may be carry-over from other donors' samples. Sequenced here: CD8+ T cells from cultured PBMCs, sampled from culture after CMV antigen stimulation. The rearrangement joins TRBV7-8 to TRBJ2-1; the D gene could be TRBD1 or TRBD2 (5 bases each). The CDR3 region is CASSSDSRTNEQFF. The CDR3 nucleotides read TGTGCCAGCAGCTCGGACTCCCGGACAAATGAGCAGTTCTTC. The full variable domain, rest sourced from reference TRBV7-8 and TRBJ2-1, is GAGVSQSPRYKVAKRGQDVALRCDPISGHVSLFWYQQALGQGPEFLTYFQNEAQLDKSGLPSDRFFAERPEGSVSTLKIQRTQQEDSAVYLCASSSDSRTNEQFFGPGTRLTVL.